A selection of T cell receptor beta chains follows, all from one sample in a study of PD-1 blockade in classical Hodgkin lymphoma. The table came from immunoSEQ multiplex PCR; TCRdb's copy has only in-frame clones and leaves some out. The profile shows 45,000 to 55,000 clones, about three quarters of them singletons. Source: peripheral blood mononuclear cells (PBMCs), taken before the fourth cycle of nivolumab. These receptor sequences come from a human donor with classical Hodgkin lymphoma. Both conserved end residues are part of each CDR3. D genes are given only for firm matches. Rows may omit the clone size; those that give it use once, few, many or a size class.

d_call	clone_size	v_call	cdr3_length	j_call	cdr3_nt	cdr3_aa
-	-	TRBV7-2	15	TRBJ2-5	TGTGCCAGCAGCTCCGCGGGGGCCAGGTTTGAGACCCAGTACTTC	CASSSAGARFETQYF
TRBD1	once	TRBV11-2	19	TRBJ2-2	TGTGCCAGCAGCTTAGAAGGGCCGACAGGGCGAGAGAATACCGGGGAGCTGTTTTTT	CASSLEGPTGRENTGELFF
-	-	TRBV6-1	14	TRBJ2-7	TGTGCCAGCAGGCTCAGAGGGGGGAGGTACGAGCAGTACTTC	CASRLRGGRYEQYF
-	-	TRBV19	14	TRBJ2-7	TGTGCTTCCGCTGGGGGGAGCGGCTCCTACGAGCAGTACTTC	CASAGGSGSYEQYF
TRBD2	-	TRBV7-6	16	TRBJ2-3	TGTGCCAGCAGCTATGGACTAGCGGAATTCACAGATACGCAGTATTTT	CASSYGLAEFTDTQYF
-	-	TRBV11-2	15	TRBJ2-1	TGTGCCAGCAGCTTAACCGCTCATGGCCAGGGTGAGCAGTTCTTC	CASSLTAHGQGEQFF
TRBD2	-	TRBV5-1	16	TRBJ2-2	TGCGCCAGCAGCCGCGGTAAAGCGGGAGCTGGCGGGGAGCTGTTTTTT	CASSRGKAGAGGELFF
-	-	TRBV19	14	TRBJ2-5	TGTGCCAGTAGTATTAAGGCCACAGGCGAGACCCAGTACTTC	CASSIKATGETQYF
TRBD2	once	TRBV7-7	15	TRBJ2-1	TGTGCTAGCAGCCTCGATAGAGCGGGAGGGAATGAGCAGTTCTTC	CASSLDRAGGNEQFF
-	-	TRBV4-1	17	TRBJ2-6	TGCGCCAGCAGCCAACAATCGGGGGGCGCTGGGGCCAACGTCCTGACTTTC	CASSQQSGGAGANVLTF
-	-	TRBV10-3	11	TRBJ1-2	TGTGCCATCAAAGAGGGTTATGGCTACACCTTC	CAIKEGYGYTF
-	-	TRBV10-2	12	TRBJ2-1	TGCGCCAGCAGTTGGACCGTCAATGAGCAGTTCTTC	CASSWTVNEQFF
-	-	TRBV7-2	12	TRBJ2-7	TGTGCCAGCAGCCCTAGCTCCTACGAGCAGTACTTC	CASSPSSYEQYF
TRBD1	few	TRBV2	11	TRBJ2-7	TGTGTGACAGGGACGGGGTACGAGCAGTACTTC	CVTGTGYEQYF
-	-	TRBV7-7	15	TRBJ2-5	TGTGCTAGCAGCCACAACCCACAGGGAATGGAGACCCAGTACTTC	CASSHNPQGMETQYF
-	-	TRBV14	14	TRBJ2-6	TGTGCCAGCAGCCAAGTCTCTGGGGCCAACGTCCTGACTTTC	CASSQVSGANVLTF
-	-	TRBV7-2	16	TRBJ1-5	TGTGCCAGCAGCTTAGAAGTGGCACTCATGAATCAGCCCCAGCATTTT	CASSLEVALMNQPQHF
TRBD1	-	TRBV28	15	TRBJ1-5	TGTGCCAGCAGGCCTAGGACAGGGGTAGCTCAGCCCCAGCATTTT	CASRPRTGVAQPQHF
-	-	TRBV2	12	TRBJ2-3	TGTGCCAGCGGGGGAAGCACAGATACGCAGTATTTT	CASGGSTDTQYF
-	-	TRBV5-6	14	TRBJ1-6	TGTGCCAGCAGTAGGACAGACCGAAATTCACCCCTCCACTTT	CASSRTDRNSPLHF
-	-	TRBV2	15	TRBJ2-1	TGTGCCAGCAGACGAGCGGAAAGCTCCTACAATGAGCAGTTCTTC	CASRRAESSYNEQFF
-	-	TRBV27	16	TRBJ2-1	TGTGCCAGCAGTTTAAGGGCGGGCGACTCCTACAATGAGCAGTTCTTC	CASSLRAGDSYNEQFF
TRBD1	-	TRBV2	14	TRBJ2-2	TGTGCCAGCAATATACAGGGGGCGTCCGGGGAGCTGTTTTTT	CASNIQGASGELFF
-	-	TRBV29-1	11	TRBJ2-7	TGCAGCGTTCTCGGGGTTCGTGAGCAGTACTTC	CSVLGVREQYF
-	-	TRBV9	13	TRBJ2-5	TGTGCCAGCAGCACTGGGACCACAGAGACCCAGTACTTC	CASSTGTTETQYF
-	-	TRBV6-6	13	TRBJ2-3	TGTGCCAGCAGTTACGCCCGCGGGGATACGCAGTATTTT	CASSYARGDTQYF
-	-	TRBV14	16	TRBJ2-2	TGTGCCAGTCGTCTAGCGGGACAGGGGAACACCGGGGAGCTGTTTTTT	CASRLAGQGNTGELFF
-	-	TRBV5-1	16	TRBJ2-2	TGCGCCAGCAGTAACCCGTCAGGAGGGGAGTCCGGGGAGCTGTTTTTT	CASSNPSGGESGELFF
TRBD2	-	TRBV29-1	12	TRBJ2-7	TGCAGCGTAGGACTAGTGAGCGACGAGCAGTACTTC	CSVGLVSDEQYF
TRBD2	-	TRBV13	16	TRBJ2-1	TGTGCCAGCAGCCTTATACCGGGAGGGAGCCGCAATGAGCAGTTCTTC	CASSLIPGGSRNEQFF
-	-	TRBV4-2	21	TRBJ1-1	TGTGCCAGCAGCCACTTCGGTTTTGTAAATAATGAGGCCAGACTGAACACTGAAGCTTTCTTT	CASSHFGFVNNEARLNTEAFF
-	-	TRBV5-1	13	TRBJ1-3	TGCGCCAGCAGAGGCCAGCGTGAAAACACCATATATTTT	CASRGQRENTIYF
TRBD2	-	TRBV5-1	15	TRBJ2-1	TGCGCCAGTTCAATCGGACTAGCGGACTACAATGAGCAGTTCTTC	CASSIGLADYNEQFF
TRBD2	-	TRBV5-1	16	TRBJ2-5	TGCGCCAGCAGCTCGTCGACTAGCGGGAGGGTCGGGTCCCAGTACTTC	CASSSSTSGRVGSQYF
TRBD1	-	TRBV10-3	12	TRBJ2-7	TGTGCCATCGGGACAGAGACCTACGAGCAGTACTTC	CAIGTETYEQYF
-	few	TRBV9	16	TRBJ2-1	TGTGCCAGCAGCTTCTCGACTAGGGGGTATGGCGGTGAGCAGTTCTTC	CASSFSTRGYGGEQFF
-	-	TRBV7-8	16	TRBJ2-3	TGTGCCAGCAGCCCCGGGACTGTTGTGGAGACAGATACGCAGTATTTT	CASSPGTVVETDTQYF
TRBD1	once	TRBV29-1	13	TRBJ2-5	TGCAGCGTAGACAGGGGGCGCCGAGAGACCCAGTACTTC	CSVDRGRRETQYF
TRBD2	-	TRBV29-1	14	TRBJ2-3	TGCAGCGTCGACCCCCAGCGGGAAACAGATACGCAGTATTTT	CSVDPQRETDTQYF
-	-	TRBV5-6	15	TRBJ2-4	TGTGCCAGCAGCTTGTTGGGGTTCGGCAAAAACATTCAGTACTTC	CASSLLGFGKNIQYF
TRBD1	few	TRBV28	15	TRBJ2-7	TGTGCCAGCAGTTTCGGGGACAGAGGGACCTACGAGCAGTACTTC	CASSFGDRGTYEQYF
-	-	TRBV5-1	15	TRBJ2-7	TGCGCCAGCAGCTCGGACGGGGGCAGTATCTACGAGCAGTACTTC	CASSSDGGSIYEQYF
-	-	TRBV4-1	15	TRBJ2-1	TGCGCCAGCAGCCAAGGTGGGTGGGCGGTCAATGAGCAGTTCTTC	CASSQGGWAVNEQFF
-	-	TRBV6-6	14	TRBJ2-4	TGTGCCAGCAGTTACTCCTCAGGTGGAAACATTCAGTACTTC	CASSYSSGGNIQYF
TRBD2	few	TRBV28	15	TRBJ2-7	TGTGCCAGCAGTCCCCGGGAGCGGGAGGCCTACGAGCAGTACTTC	CASSPREREAYEQYF
-	-	TRBV29-1	12	TRBJ2-5	TGCAGCGCTGGGCCCGAAGTAGGGGCCCAGTACTTC	CSAGPEVGAQYF
-	-	TRBV6-6	16	TRBJ2-7	TGTGCCAGCAGTTACCATGAAGTTTCCCTCTCCTACGAGCAGTACTTC	CASSYHEVSLSYEQYF
TRBD2	-	TRBV7-8	20	TRBJ2-3	TGTGCCAGCAGCTTCGGTCCGGGTAGCGGGATGGGCTTAGTCACAGATACGCAGTATTTT	CASSFGPGSGMGLVTDTQYF
-	-	TRBV6-5	16	TRBJ2-7	TGTGCCAGCAGTTACGGTCGCGGAGGCGAGAACTACGAGCAGTACTTC	CASSYGRGGENYEQYF
-	few	TRBV5-4	16	TRBJ2-3	TGTGCCAGCAGCTTTTTGTTGGCAGGGACCACAGATACGCAGTATTTT	CASSFLLAGTTDTQYF
TRBD1	-	TRBV18	13	TRBJ1-2	TGTGCCAGCTCACCGAGGACAGGGGGTGGCTACACCTTC	CASSPRTGGGYTF
TRBD2	once	TRBV6-1	16	TRBJ2-7	TGTGCCAGCAGTGAAGGGGGGGGTATCCCATCCTACGAGCAGTACTTC	CASSEGGGIPSYEQYF
TRBD2	once	TRBV7-2	15	TRBJ2-5	TGTGCCAGCAGCTCTAGCGGGAGGGGGCAAGAGACCCAGTACTTC	CASSSSGRGQETQYF
-	-	TRBV6-5	14	TRBJ1-2	TGTGCCAGCAAAGGCAGGGGATTTACCTATGGCTACACCTTC	CASKGRGFTYGYTF
-	-	TRBV28	13	TRBJ2-1	TGTGCCACCCGGGAGATCAGCTACAATGAGCAGTTCTTC	CATREISYNEQFF